A single sample is the source of the 21 T cell receptor beta chains below, sequenced in a study of breast tumors, draining lymph nodes, adjacent tissues. TCRdb re-analysed the multiplex PCR reads in MiXCR, keeping a single row per CDR3 protein. The sample shows 70,000 or so distinct CDR3 sequences, approximately 45% of them seen only once. Sequencing used breast tumor tissue. These TCRs come from a female donor with breast cancer. Some clones in this sample may be carry-over from other donors' samples.

The chain joins TRBV2 to TRBJ1-1; TRBD1 is a possible D gene (5 bases). This CDR3 contains 14 residues. The germline V gene encodes CDR1 SNHLY and CDR2 FYNNEI. V lost 10 bases, J lost 5 bases, and 20 bases lay in between. CDR3 nucleotide sequence: TGTGCCACCCATTACGATGCTGGGGGAACTGAAGCTTTCTTT. This translates into CATHYDAGGTEAFF.

This clonotype has at least ten counts. This chain uses TRBV6-5 with TRBJ2-6, with D maybe TRBD2 (5 bases). This CDR3 is built from 16 residues. Germline lookup yields CDR1 MNHEY and CDR2 SVGAGI. Trimming cost V 0 bases and J 1 base, with 7 bases left between them. DNA of the CDR3: TGTGCCAGCAGTTACTCGGACTCGTCTGGGGCCAACGTCCTGACTTTC. It translates to CASSYSDSSGANVLTF.

This clonotype was detected ten times or more. The chain employs TRBV7-2 and TRBJ2-3, with 9 nucleotides matching TRBD2. Germline loops: CDR1 SGHTA, CDR2 FQGNSA. V lost 5 bases and J lost 2; bases outside the gene matches: 14. The CDR3 runs to 18 residues. The CDR3 reads CASSRRGGVRHITDTQYF. CDR3 DNA sequence: TGTGCCAGCAGCCGCCGCGGGGGGGTCCGACATATCACAGATACGCAGTATTTT.

At least ten counts were recorded for this clonotype. The genes are TRBV10-3 and TRBJ2-3, with unresolved D. The CDR3 covers 15 residues. V was cut by 6 bases and J by 3 bases, with 16 bases left in between. Germline-derived CDR1 and CDR2 are ENHRY and SYGVKD. This chain's CDR3 is CAIRASPGGTDTQYF. CDR3 sequence (DNA): TGTGCCATCAGGGCCTCACCGGGCGGAACAGATACGCAGTATTTT.

This clonotype showed up just a few times. V gene TRBV6-6 combines with J gene TRBJ1-1; 10 bases agree with TRBD1. V trimming: 6 bases; J trimming: 6 bases; junction bases outside the gene matches: 4. CDR3 length: 13 amino acids. Per the germline V gene, CDR1 is MNHNY and CDR2 is SVGAGI (reference sequence). DNA of the CDR3: TGTGCCAGCAGCAGGGACAGGGGCGCTGAAGCTTTCTTT. Its protein product is CASSRDRGAEAFF.

This clonotype was counted ten times or more. The chain joins TRBV6-4 to TRBJ2-1, with 7 positions matching TRBD1. Unmatched junction bases numbered 10, after V lost 6 bases and J lost 5 bases. The germline gives CDR1 MRHNA, CDR2 SNTAGT. This CDR3 contains 15 residues. The CDR3 bases are TGTGCCAGCAGCCCACAGGGGCTGACCCACAATGAGCAGTTCTTC. Translating gives CASSPQGLTHNEQFF.

This chain links TRBV11-2 with TRBJ1-1, with 9 bases fitting TRBD1. V trimming: 3 bases; J trimming: 0 bases; junction bases outside the gene matches: 8. The CDR3 has 17 residues. CDR1 and CDR2 from the germline V gene are SGHAT and FQNNGV. As DNA, the CDR3 is TGTGCCAGCAGCTTCCCGAGACAGGGGGGGATGAACACTGAAGCTTTCTTT. It is translated as CASSFPRQGGMNTEAFF.

Within the sample, this clonotype is medium-sized. This chain joins TRBV7-9 and TRBJ2-3; TRBD1 is a possible D gene (5 bases). The CDR3 consists of 15 residues. The V end was cut by 0 bases, the J end by 2 bases, with 9 bases between. Germline CDR1 is SEHNR and CDR2 is FQNEAQ (reference sequence). The CDR3 DNA sequence: TGTGCCAGCAGCTTAGCTGCAGGGCCCACAGATACGCAGTATTTT. It yields the protein CASSLAAGPTDTQYF.

By share of the sample, this clonotype is medium-sized. This chain links TRBV6-5 with TRBJ2-7; the match to TRBD1 covers 7 bases. Trimming at V came to 5 bases and at J to 0 bases, leaving 7 bases not matched to a gene. The CDR3 covers 15 residues. Germline CDR1 reads MNHEY; CDR2 reads SVGAGI. CDR3 in DNA: TGTGCCAGCAGTACCGGACAGGTCCACTCCTACGAGCAGTACTTC. This sequence encodes CASSTGQVHSYEQYF.

This clonotype was counted ten times or more. The rearrangement joins TRBV27 to TRBJ1-3, with 7 bases lining up with TRBD1. CDR1 and CDR2 from the germline V gene are MNHEY and SMNVEV (reference sequence). V lost 8 bases to trimming and J lost 4 bases; unmatched junction nucleotides: 14. The CDR3 totals 16 residues. This chain's CDR3 is CASPITGQVDGNTIYF. The CDR3, as DNA: TGTGCCAGCCCCATCACCGGACAGGTGGACGGAAACACCATATATTTT.

This chain joins TRBV11-2 and TRBJ2-1; D uncertain. Trimming removed 1 base from V and 13 bases from J, with 17 bases in between. This CDR3 region has 14 residues. Germline V gene lookup returns CDR1 SGHAT and CDR2 FQNNGV. DNA of the CDR3: TGTGCCAGCAGCTTAGTATCGCGCAGGAATGGCCAGTTCTTC. It yields the protein CASSLVSRRNGQFF.

With respect to this clonotype: A much larger clone differs from this one at a single base, so this may be a read error. CDR3 DNA sequence: TGTGCCAGCAGGCCAGACGTAAGGGGGGGGGTCTCCGAGCGGTACTTC. Protein product: CASRPDVRGGVSERYF. The V call is TRBV11-2, the J call TRBJ2-7, with a tentative D call TRBD2 (7 bases). This CDR3 spans 16 amino acids. Per germline, CDR1 SGHAT and CDR2 FQNNGV.

J is TRBJ2-3 and V is TRBV20-1; D remains unclear. CDR1 is DFQATT and CDR2 is SNEGSKA in the germline V gene (reference sequence). The V and J ends lost 1 base and 6 bases respectively, with 14 bases between them. CDR3 length: 14 amino acids. In DNA, the CDR3 is TGCAGTGCTAGAGCCCTTAGTGGTGGGGATACGCAGTATTTT. This encodes CSARALSGGDTQYF.

At least ten counts were recorded for this clonotype. This chain uses TRBV7-2 with TRBJ2-2, with TRBD2 matching over 10 bases. V shed 6 bases, J shed 5 bases, and the junction held 9 bases outside the gene matches. CDR1 is SGHTA, CDR2 FQGNSA, per germline. This CDR3 has 16 amino acids. CDR3 nucleotide sequence: TGTGCCAGCAGACACCCTAGCGGGGGAAGAACCGGGGAGCTGTTTTTT. Translated: CASRHPSGGRTGELFF. Complete variable domain (other parts from reference TRBV7-2 and TRBJ2-2): GAGVSQSPSNKVTEKGKDVELRCDPISGHTALYWYRQSLGQGLEFLIYFQGNSAPDKSGLPSDRFSAERTGGSVSTLTIQRTQQEDSAVYLCASRHPSGGRTGELFFGEGSRLTVL.

This clonotype was found many times. The rearrangement uses TRBV9 and TRBJ2-1; the D gene is possibly TRBD2 (6 bases). Germline-derived CDR1 and CDR2 are SGDLS and YYNGEE. This CDR3 comprises 18 residues. Between the trimmed V and J ends, which lost 0 bases and 2 bases, there was a span of 18 bases. CDR3 in amino acids: CASSVGSMVVAAYNEQFF. CDR3 bases: TGTGCCAGCAGCGTAGGTTCGATGGTGGTAGCGGCCTACAATGAGCAGTTCTTC.

The gene calls are TRBV29-1 and TRBJ2-1; TRBD2 matches at 8 bases. Losses at the gene ends were 8 bases for V and 3 bases for J; bases not matched to a gene: 9. The CDR3 contains 14 residues. The V gene's germline CDR1 is SQVTM and CDR2 ANQGSEA. CDR3 residues: CSQRERGHYNEQFF. CDR3 nucleotide sequence: TGCAGCCAGAGGGAGCGGGGGCACTACAATGAGCAGTTCTTC.

As regards this clonotype: Because it lacks the conserved phenylalanine or tryptophan at the end, this CDR3 is likely a read error. The chain employs TRBV15 and TRBJ2-1; D tentatively fits TRBD1 or TRBD2 (5 bases each). Deletions cut 5 bases from V and 5 bases from J, with 19 bases between. Germline V gene data show CDR1 as LNHNV and CDR2 as YYDKDF (reference sequence). The CDR3 consists of 16 residues. The CDR3 protein is CATSEDLGPANNEQFL. The CDR3 region has the DNA TGTGCCACCAGCGAGGACCTGGGACCAGCGAACAATGAGCAGTTCCTC.

This clonotype was seen at least ten times. The rearrangement links TRBV7-9 to TRBJ2-1; possibly TRBD1 for D (6 bases). This CDR3 spans 12 amino acids. V was cut by 7 bases and J by 6 bases, with 10 bases left in between. Germline V CDR1 and CDR2: SEHNR, FQNEAQ (reference sequence). The CDR3 coding sequence is TGTGCCAGCACCCCGGACAGCAATGAGCAGTTCTTC. Translating it yields CASTPDSNEQFF. The full variable domain, its missing parts supplied by reference TRBV7-9 and TRBJ2-1, is DTGVSQNPRHKITKRGQNVTFRCDPISEHNRLYWYRQTLGQGPEFLTYFQNEAQLEKSRLLSDRFSAERPKGSFSTLEIQRTEQGDSAMYLCASTPDSNEQFFGPGTRLTVL.

This clonotype was detected ten times or more. Since a much larger clone is just one base distant, this may be a read error. The rearrangement links TRBV7-2 to TRBJ2-5, with D tentatively TRBD1 (5 bases). Looked up from germline, CDR1 is SGHTA and CDR2 is FQGNSA. This CDR3 is built from 15 residues. The CDR3 reads CASSLVPGWQETQHF. The CDR3 coding sequence is TGTGCCAGCAGCTTAGTGCCAGGGTGGCAAGAGACCCAGCACTTC.

This chain joins TRBV10-3 and TRBJ2-3; 9 bases fit TRBD1. The CDR3 sequence is 15 residues long. The V gene end was trimmed by 0 bases and the J gene end by 6 bases; junction bases not matched to a gene: 4. Germline V gene sequence: CDR1 ENHRY, CDR2 SYGVKD. CDR3 nucleotides: TGTGCCATCAGTGAGTCGGGACAGGGAACCGATACGCAGTATTTT. Its translation is CAISESGQGTDTQYF.

This clonotype appeared many times. The chain is built from TRBV2 and TRBJ2-7; the D call may be TRBD1 or TRBD2 (5 bases each). The CDR3 contains 14 residues. Germline lookup yields CDR1 SNHLY and CDR2 FYNNEI. The V end was cut by 6 bases, the J end by 7 bases, with 19 bases between. This CDR3 is CASSASGPREEQYF. The CDR3 DNA is TGTGCCAGCAGCGCCTCGGGACCTAGAGAAGAGCAGTACTTC.